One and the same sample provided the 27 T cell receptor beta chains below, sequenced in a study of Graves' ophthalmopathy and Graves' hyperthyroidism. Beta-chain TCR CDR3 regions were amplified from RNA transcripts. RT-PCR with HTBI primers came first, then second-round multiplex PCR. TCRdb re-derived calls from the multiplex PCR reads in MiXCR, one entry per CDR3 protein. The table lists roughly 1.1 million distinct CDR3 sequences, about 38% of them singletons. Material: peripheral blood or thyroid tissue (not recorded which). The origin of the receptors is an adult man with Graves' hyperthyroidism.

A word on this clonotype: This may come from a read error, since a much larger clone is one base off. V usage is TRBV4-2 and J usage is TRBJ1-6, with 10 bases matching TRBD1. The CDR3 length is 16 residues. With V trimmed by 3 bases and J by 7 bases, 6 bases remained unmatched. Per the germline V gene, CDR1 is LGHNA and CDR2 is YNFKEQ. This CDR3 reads CASSQDRDRGNSPLHF. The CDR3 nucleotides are TGTGCCAGCAGCCAGGACCGGGACAGGGGAAATTCACCCCTCCACTTT.

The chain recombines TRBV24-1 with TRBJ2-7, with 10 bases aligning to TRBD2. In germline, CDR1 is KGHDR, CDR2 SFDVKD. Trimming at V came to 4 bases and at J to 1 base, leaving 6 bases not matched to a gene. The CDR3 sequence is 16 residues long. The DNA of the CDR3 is TGTGCCACCAGTGACCCGGGACTAGCGCCTTCCTACGAGCAGTACTTC. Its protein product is CATSDPGLAPSYEQYF.

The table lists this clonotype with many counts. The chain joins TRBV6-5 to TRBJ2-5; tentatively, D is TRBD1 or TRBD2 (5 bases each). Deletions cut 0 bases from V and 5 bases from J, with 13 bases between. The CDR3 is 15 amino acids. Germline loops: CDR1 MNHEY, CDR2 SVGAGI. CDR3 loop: CASSYSSSSGETQYF. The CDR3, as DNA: TGTGCCAGCAGTTACTCATCTAGCTCAGGGGAGACCCAGTACTTC.

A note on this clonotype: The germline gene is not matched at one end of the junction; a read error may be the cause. DNA of the CDR3: TGCGCCAGCAGCCAAGAGTGGACAGGGGAATCCTACGAGCAGTACTTC. This codes for CASSQEWTGESYEQYF. The J gene is TRBJ2-7, the V gene TRBV7-2; 9 positions agree with TRBD1. The CDR3 has 16 residues. The germline V gene has CDR1 SGHTA and CDR2 FQGNSA.

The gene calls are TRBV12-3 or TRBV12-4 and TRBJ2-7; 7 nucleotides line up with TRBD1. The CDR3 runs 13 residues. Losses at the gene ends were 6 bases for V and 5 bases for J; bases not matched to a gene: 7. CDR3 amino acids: CASSRDRHNEQYF. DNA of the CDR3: TGTGCCAGCAGCAGGGACAGACACAACGAGCAGTACTTC.

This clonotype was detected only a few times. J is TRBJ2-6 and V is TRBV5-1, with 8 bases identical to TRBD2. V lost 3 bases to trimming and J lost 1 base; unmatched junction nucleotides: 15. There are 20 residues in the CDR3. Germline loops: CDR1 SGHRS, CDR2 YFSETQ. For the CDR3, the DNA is TGCGCCAGCAGCTCCCACCGCGGGGGGACCGGGGGGTCTGGGGCCAACGTCCTGACTTTC. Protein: CASSSHRGGTGGSGANVLTF.

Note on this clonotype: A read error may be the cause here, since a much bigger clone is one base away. CDR3 nucleotides: TGTGCCAGCAGGACCGGGGGAGGGCCTCACCAGTACTTC. It is translated as CASRTGGGPHQYF. The chain has TRBV2 and TRBJ2-7; 7 bases map to TRBD2. Germline CDR1 reads SNHLY; CDR2 reads FYNNEI. The CDR3 is 13 amino acids. The ends lost 6 bases at V and 10 bases at J; junction bases unmatched: 12.

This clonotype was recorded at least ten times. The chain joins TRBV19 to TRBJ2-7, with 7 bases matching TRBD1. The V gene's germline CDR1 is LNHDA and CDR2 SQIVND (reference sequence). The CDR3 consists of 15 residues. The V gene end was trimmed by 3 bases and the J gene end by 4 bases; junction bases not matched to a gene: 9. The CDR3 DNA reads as TGTGCCAGTAGTATTGGACAGGTCCCTTTTTACGAGCAGTACTTC. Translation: CASSIGQVPFYEQYF.

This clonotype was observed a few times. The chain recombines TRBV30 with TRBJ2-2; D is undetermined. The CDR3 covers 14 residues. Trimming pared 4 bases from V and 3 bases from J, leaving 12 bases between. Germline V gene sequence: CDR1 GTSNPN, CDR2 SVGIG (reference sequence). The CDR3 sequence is CAWMVGWDTGELFF. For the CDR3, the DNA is TGTGCCTGGATGGTGGGATGGGACACCGGGGAGCTGTTTTTT.

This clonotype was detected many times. CDR3 residues: CSARSGQLPQPQHF. The CDR3, as DNA: TGCAGTGCTAGATCCGGACAGCTCCCACAGCCCCAGCATTTT. The chain joins TRBV20-1 to TRBJ1-5; weak D call: TRBD1 (6 bases). The CDR3 loop spans 14 amino acids. From germline, CDR1 is DFQATT and CDR2 SNEGSKA (reference sequence). With 2 bases removed from V and 7 bases from J, the gap between germline ends came to 15 bases.

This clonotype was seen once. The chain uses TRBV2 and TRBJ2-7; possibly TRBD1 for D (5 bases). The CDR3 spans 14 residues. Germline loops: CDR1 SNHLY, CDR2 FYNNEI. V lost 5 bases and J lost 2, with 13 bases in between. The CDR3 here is CASSYRGSAYEQYF. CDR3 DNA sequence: TGTGCCAGCAGTTATAGGGGAAGCGCCTACGAGCAGTACTTC.

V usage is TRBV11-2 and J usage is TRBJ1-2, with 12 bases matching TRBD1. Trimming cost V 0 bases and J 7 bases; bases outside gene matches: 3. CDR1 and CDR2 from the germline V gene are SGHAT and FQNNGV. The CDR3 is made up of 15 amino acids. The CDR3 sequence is CASSLEGQGASGYTF. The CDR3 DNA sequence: TGTGCCAGCAGCTTAGAGGGACAGGGGGCGAGTGGCTACACCTTC.

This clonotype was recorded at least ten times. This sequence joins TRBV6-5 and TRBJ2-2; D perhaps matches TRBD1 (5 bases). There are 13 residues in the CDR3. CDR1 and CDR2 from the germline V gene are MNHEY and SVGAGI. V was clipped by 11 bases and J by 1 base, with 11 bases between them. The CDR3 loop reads CAASRGNTGELFF. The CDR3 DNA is TGTGCCGCCTCTAGGGGGAACACCGGGGAGCTGTTTTTT.

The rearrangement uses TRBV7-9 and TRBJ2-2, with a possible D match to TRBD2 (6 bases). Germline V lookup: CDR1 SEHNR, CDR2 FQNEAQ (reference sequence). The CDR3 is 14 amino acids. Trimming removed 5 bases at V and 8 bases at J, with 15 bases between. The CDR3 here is CASSMGEAGGELFF. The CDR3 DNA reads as TGTGCCAGCAGCATGGGGGAGGCGGGAGGGGAGCTGTTTTTT.

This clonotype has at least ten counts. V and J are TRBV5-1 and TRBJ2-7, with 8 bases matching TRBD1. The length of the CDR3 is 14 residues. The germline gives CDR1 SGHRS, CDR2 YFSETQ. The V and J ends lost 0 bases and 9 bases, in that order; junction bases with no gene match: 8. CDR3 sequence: CASSLAETGAWQYF. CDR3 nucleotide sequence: TGCGCCAGCAGCTTGGCCGAGACAGGGGCGTGGCAGTACTTC.

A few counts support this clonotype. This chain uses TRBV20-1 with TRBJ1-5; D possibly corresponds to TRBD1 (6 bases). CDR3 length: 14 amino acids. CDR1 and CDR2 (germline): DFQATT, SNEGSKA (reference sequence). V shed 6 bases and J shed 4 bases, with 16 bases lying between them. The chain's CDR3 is CSANPGHQNQPQHF. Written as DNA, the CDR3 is TGCAGTGCGAACCCGGGACATCAGAATCAGCCCCAGCATTTT.

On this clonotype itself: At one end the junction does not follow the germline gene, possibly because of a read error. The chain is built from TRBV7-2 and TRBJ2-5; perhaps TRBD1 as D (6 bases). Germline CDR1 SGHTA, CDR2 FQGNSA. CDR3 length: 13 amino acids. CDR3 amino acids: CASRWNREEAQYF. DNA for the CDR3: TGTGCCAGCAGATGGAACAGGGAAGAGGCCCAGTACTTC.

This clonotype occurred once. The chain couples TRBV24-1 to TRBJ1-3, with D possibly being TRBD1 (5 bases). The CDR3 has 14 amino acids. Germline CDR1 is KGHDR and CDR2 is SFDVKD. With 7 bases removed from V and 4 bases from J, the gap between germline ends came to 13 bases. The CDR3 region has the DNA TGTGCCACCAGGTCGGGGGTGCGGGGAAACACCATATATTTT. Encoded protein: CATRSGVRGNTIYF.

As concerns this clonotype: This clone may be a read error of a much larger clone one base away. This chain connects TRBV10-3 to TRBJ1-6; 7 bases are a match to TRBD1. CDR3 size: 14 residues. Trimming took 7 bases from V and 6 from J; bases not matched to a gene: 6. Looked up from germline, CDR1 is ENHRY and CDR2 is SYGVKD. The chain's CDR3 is CAINPQGGNSPLHF. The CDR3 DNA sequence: TGTGCCATCAATCCCCAGGGGGGTAATTCACCCCTCCACTTT.

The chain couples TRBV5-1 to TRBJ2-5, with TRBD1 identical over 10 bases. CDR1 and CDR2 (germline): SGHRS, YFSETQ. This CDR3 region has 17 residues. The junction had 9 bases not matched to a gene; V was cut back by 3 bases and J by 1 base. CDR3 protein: CASSSTIGTGAQETQYF. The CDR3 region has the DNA TGCGCCAGCAGCTCCACGATTGGGACAGGGGCCCAAGAGACCCAGTACTTC.

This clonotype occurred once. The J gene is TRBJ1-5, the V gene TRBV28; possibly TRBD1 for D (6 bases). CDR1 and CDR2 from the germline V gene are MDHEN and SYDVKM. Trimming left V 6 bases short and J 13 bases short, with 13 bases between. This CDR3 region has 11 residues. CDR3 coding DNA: TGTGCCAGCAGGATACAGGGATTGCAGCATTTT. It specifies CASRIQGLQHF.

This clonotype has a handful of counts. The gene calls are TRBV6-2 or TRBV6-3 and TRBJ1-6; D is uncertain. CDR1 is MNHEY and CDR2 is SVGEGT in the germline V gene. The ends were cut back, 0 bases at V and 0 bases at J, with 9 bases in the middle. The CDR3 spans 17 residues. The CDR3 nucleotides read TGTGCCAGCAGTTACTCCCTGCGGAGCTCCTATAATTCACCCCTCCACTTT. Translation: CASSYSLRSSYNSPLHF.

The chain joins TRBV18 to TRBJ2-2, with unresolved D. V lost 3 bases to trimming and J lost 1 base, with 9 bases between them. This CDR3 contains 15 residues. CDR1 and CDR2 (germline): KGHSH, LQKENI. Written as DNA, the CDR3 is TGTGCCAGCTCACCCTCCCGGCGGAACACCGGGGAGCTGTTTTTT. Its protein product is CASSPSRRNTGELFF.

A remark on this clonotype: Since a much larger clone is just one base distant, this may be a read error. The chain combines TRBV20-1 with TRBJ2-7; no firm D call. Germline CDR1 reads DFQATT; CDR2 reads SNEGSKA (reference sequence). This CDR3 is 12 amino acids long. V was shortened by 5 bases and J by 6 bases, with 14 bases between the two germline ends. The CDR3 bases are TGCAGTGCTTCGACGCTTCGGTCCGAGCAGTACTTC. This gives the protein CSASTLRSEQYF.

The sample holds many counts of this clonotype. The CDR3 here is CSAGFVGQETQYF. The CDR3 nucleotides are TGCAGTGCTGGTTTTGTGGGGCAAGAGACCCAGTACTTC. The chain combines TRBV20-1 with TRBJ2-5; no definite D call. The germline V gene encodes CDR1 DFQATT and CDR2 SNEGSKA (reference sequence). Trimming took 5 bases from V and 2 from J, leaving 12 bases between them. The CDR3 sequence is 13 residues long.

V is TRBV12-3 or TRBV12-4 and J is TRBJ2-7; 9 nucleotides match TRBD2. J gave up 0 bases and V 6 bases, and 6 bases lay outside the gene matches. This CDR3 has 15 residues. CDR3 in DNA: TGTGCCAGCAGGCCAAGCGGGGGGTTCTCCTACGAGCAGTACTTC. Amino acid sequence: CASRPSGGFSYEQYF.

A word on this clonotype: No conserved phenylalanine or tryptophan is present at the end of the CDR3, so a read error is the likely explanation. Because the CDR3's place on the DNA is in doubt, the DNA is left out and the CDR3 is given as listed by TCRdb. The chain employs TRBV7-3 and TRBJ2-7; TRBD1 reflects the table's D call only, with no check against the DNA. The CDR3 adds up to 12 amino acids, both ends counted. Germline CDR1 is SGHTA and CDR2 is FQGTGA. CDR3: CASRSGGFSGPL.